The next 5 T cell receptor beta chains were all read from a single sample in a study of Ad26.COV2.S vaccination and SARS-CoV-2 variants. Libraries were prepared by immunoSEQ multiplex PCR; TCRdb keeps only in-frame clonotypes and omits some of them. The data hold about 440,000 clones, with about 90% observed a single time. Treatment described: 19 received Ad26.COV2.S at low or high dose, single or two shots; a few received placebo; per-sample allocation not given. The samples date from day 63 after the first vaccine or placebo injection. The material sequenced was peripheral blood, taken in a trial of Ad26.COV2.S vaccine versus placebo. Source of these receptors: a person between 18 and 60 years old who received the Ad26.COV2.S COVID-19 vaccine or a placebo.

This clone was counted only a few times. The J gene is TRBJ2-1, the V gene TRBV6-5; 8 nucleotides match TRBD1. The CDR3 is made up of 15 amino acids. Germline V gene sequence: CDR1 MNHEY, CDR2 SVGAGI. The J segment lost 8 bases and the V segment lost 2 bases, leaving 8 bases of the junction unmatched. Here the CDR3 DNA reads TGTGCCAGCAGTTACCCAGGGGGCGCAAGGTATGAGCAGTTCTTC. As protein: CASSYPGGARYEQFF.

The chain couples TRBV10-3 to TRBJ1-6, with unresolved D. The CDR3 has 13 residues. The germline CDR1 and CDR2 sequences are ENHRY and SYGVKD. Trimming took 8 bases from V and 5 from J, leaving 10 bases between them. CDR3 DNA: TGTGCCATCGGCAGTTCTAATAATTCACCCCTCCACTTT. It is translated as CAIGSSNNSPLHF.

On this clone: Within the sample, other DNA sequences also encode this same CDR3. The chain uses TRBV25-1 and TRBJ1-2; D is perhaps TRBD1 (6 bases). V was trimmed by 4 bases and J by 2 bases, leaving 11 bases between them. The CDR3 runs 14 residues. The germline V gene has CDR1 MGHDK and CDR2 SYGVNS. The CDR3 protein is CASSGWDNNYGYTF. For the CDR3, the DNA is TGTGCCAGCAGTGGCTGGGACAACAACTATGGCTACACCTTC.

CDR3 in DNA: TGTGCCAGCAGTACGTCCTACGAGCAGTACTTC. Residues: CASSTSYEQYF. The genes are TRBV6-6 and TRBJ2-7; D is undetermined. The V and J ends lost 5 bases and 1 base respectively, with 3 bases between them. The length of the CDR3 is 11 residues. Germline V lookup: CDR1 MNHNY, CDR2 SVGAGI (reference sequence).

V gene TRBV7-3 combines with J gene TRBJ2-6; perhaps TRBD1 as D (5 bases). There are 17 residues in the CDR3. V was cut by 5 bases and J by 3 bases, with 17 bases left in between. CDR1 is SGHTA, CDR2 FQGTGA, per germline. CDR3 in amino acids: CASSPRTSTGGANVLTF. In DNA form, the CDR3 reads TGTGCCAGCAGCCCCCGGACCTCTACAGGTGGGGCCAACGTCCTGACTTTC.